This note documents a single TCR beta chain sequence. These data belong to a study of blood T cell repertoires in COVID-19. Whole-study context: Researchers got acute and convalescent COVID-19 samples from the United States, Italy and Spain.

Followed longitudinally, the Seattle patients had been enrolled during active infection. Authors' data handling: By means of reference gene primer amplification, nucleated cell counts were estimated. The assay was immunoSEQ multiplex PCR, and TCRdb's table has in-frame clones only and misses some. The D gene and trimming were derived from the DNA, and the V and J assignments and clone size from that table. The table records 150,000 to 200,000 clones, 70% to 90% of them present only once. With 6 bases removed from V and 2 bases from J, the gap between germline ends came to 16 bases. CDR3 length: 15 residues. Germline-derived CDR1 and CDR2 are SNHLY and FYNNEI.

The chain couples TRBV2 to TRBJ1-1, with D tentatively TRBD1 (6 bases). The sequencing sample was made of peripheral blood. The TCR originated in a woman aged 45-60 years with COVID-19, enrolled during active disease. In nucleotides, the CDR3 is TGTGCCAGCAGCCCCAGGGGCATTACCAACACTGAAGCTTTCTTT. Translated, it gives CASSPRGITNTEAFF.